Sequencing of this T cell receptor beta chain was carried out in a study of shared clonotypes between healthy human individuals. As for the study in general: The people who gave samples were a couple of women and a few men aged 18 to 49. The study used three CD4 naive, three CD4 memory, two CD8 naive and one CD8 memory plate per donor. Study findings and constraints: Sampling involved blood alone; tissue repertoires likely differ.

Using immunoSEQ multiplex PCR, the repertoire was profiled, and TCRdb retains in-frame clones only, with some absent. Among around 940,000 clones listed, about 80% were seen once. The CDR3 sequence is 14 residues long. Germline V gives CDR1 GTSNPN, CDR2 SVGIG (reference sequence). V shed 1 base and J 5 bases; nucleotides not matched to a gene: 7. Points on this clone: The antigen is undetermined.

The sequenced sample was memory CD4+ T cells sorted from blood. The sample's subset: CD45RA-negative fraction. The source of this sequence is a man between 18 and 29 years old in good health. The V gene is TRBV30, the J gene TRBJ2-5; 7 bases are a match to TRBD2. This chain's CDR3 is CAWSASSGGETQYF. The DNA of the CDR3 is TGTGCCTGGAGTGCCTCTAGCGGAGGGGAGACCCAGTACTTC.